The present entry profiles one T cell receptor beta chain with its context. This entry is derived from a study of blood T cell repertoires in COVID-19. This CDR3 has 17 amino acids. Per germline, CDR1 SGHNT and CDR2 YYREEE (reference sequence). J gave up 5 bases and V 6 bases, and 18 bases lay outside the gene matches. Source study methods: The authors estimated nucleated cell counts from reference gene primer amplification. Sequencing used immunoSEQ multiplex PCR; TCRdb keeps in-frame clones, though not all of them. That table is the source of V, J and clone size, and D and trimming were worked out from the DNA. The table records approximately 150,000 clones, 70% to 90% of them present only once.

The receptor's source is a woman in her sixties or seventies with acute or convalescent COVID-19. This chain joins TRBV5-4 and TRBJ2-7, with 9 bases matching TRBD1. Sample: peripheral blood. The CDR3 nucleotides are TGTGCCAGCACCTCCCTCACAGGGGGCCGGAGCGGCCACGAGCAGTACTTC. As protein: CASTSLTGGRSGHEQYF.